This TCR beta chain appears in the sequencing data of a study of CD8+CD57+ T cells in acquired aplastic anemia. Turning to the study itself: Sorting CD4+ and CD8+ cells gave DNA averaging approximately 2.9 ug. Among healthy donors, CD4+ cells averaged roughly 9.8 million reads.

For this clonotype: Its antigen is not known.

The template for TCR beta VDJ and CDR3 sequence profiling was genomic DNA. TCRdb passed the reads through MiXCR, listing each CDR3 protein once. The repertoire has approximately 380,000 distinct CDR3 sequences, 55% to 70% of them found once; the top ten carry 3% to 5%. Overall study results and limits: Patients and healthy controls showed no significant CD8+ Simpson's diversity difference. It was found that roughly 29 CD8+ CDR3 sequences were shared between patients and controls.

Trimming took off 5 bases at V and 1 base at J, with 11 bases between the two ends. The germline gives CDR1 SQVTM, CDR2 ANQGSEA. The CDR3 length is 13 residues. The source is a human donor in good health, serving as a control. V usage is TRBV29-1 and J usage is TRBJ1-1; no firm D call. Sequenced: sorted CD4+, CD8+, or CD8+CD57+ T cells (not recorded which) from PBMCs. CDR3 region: CSVMTVANTEAFF. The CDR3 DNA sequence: TGCAGCGTTATGACGGTAGCGAACACTGAAGCTTTCTTT.